The 17 T cell receptor beta chains in this list originate from one sample, sequenced in a study of T cells in Graves' hyperthyroidism and ophthalmopathy. Researchers amplified the TCR beta CDR3 regions from RNA transcripts. The TCR CDR3 first-round RT-PCR relied on the HTBI primer set. TCRdb itself ran the multiplex PCR reads through MiXCR, one entry per CDR3 protein. The profile shows about 640,000 distinct CDR3 sequences, 20% of them singletons. The specimen sequenced was blood. These receptors originate from a man aged 30-40 years with Graves' ophthalmopathy.

This clonotype has a handful of counts. This chain connects TRBV7-2 to TRBJ2-5; 11 bases agree with TRBD2. V shed 0 bases, J shed 4 bases, and the junction held 4 bases outside the gene matches. There are 16 residues in the CDR3. Germline values: CDR1 SGHTA, CDR2 FQGNSA. DNA for the CDR3: TGTGCCAGCAGCTTAGCAGTAGCGGGAGGGCCAGAGACCCAGTACTTC. Its translation is CASSLAVAGGPETQYF.

The V call is TRBV6-2 or TRBV6-3, the J call TRBJ2-7, with D perhaps TRBD2 (6 bases). Germline V gene sequence: CDR1 MNHEY, CDR2 SVGEGT. The CDR3 covers 16 residues. V shed 0 bases and J shed 0 bases, with 12 bases lying between them. CDR3 in amino acids: CASSYSVAESSYEQYF. CDR3 coding DNA: TGTGCCAGCAGTTACTCCGTAGCGGAGAGCTCCTACGAGCAGTACTTC.

This clonotype showed up many times. The J gene is TRBJ1-5, the V gene TRBV27; 10 bases are shared with TRBD1. V was clipped by 5 bases and J by 7 bases; unmatched bases: 11. Germline values: CDR1 MNHEY, CDR2 SMNVEV (reference sequence). The CDR3 has 16 residues. The CDR3 sequence: CASSPHLDRGRQPQHF. CDR3 bases: TGTGCCAGCAGTCCGCATCTCGACAGGGGGCGGCAGCCCCAGCATTTT.

This clonotype appeared a few times. The gene calls are TRBV10-3 and TRBJ2-3; TRBD1 might be the D (5 bases). The CDR3 loop spans 16 amino acids. Germline CDR1 ENHRY, CDR2 SYGVKD. Deletions cut 3 bases from V and 2 bases from J, with 15 bases between. The CDR3 sequence: CAISDGAEGSTDTQYF. The CDR3, as DNA: TGTGCCATCAGTGATGGGGCGGAAGGCTCCACAGATACGCAGTATTTT.

This chain joins TRBV29-1 and TRBJ2-1; no reliable D call. Germline CDR1 and CDR2: SQVTM and ANQGSEA. The V gene lost 6 bases and the J gene lost 0 bases, with 12 bases spanning the gap. The CDR3 sequence is 14 residues long. As DNA, the CDR3 is TGCAGCGTGACGGGCTACAGCTCCTACAATGAGCAGTTCTTC. Translation: CSVTGYSSYNEQFF.

The chain uses TRBV18 and TRBJ2-7; 7 nucleotides line up with TRBD2. This CDR3 spans 17 amino acids. The ends lost 2 bases at V and 2 bases at J; junction bases unmatched: 12. CDR1 KGHSH and CDR2 LQKENI come from the germline V gene. The DNA for the CDR3 is TGTGCCAGCTCACCAGTTAGCGGGCCTTCCCGCCCCTACGAGCAGTACTTC. It specifies CASSPVSGPSRPYEQYF.

The table lists this clonotype with a few counts. The chain has TRBV20-1 and TRBJ2-1; TRBD2 aligns across 11 bases. J lost 7 bases, V lost 4 bases, and 9 bases had no gene match. Germline V lookup: CDR1 DFQATT, CDR2 SNEGSKA (reference sequence). The CDR3 runs to 15 residues. The CDR3 DNA is TGCAGTGCTACCGATAGCGGGAGGGCCCGAAATGAGCAGTTCTTC. This encodes CSATDSGRARNEQFF.

The V gene is TRBV25-1, the J gene TRBJ1-1; D is uncertain. The CDR3 runs 15 residues. The germline CDR1 and CDR2 sequences are MGHDK and SYGVNS. V was trimmed by 4 bases and J by 0 bases, leaving 12 bases between them. CDR3 sequence (DNA): TGTGCCAGCAGTGCCGTCGAGGCCTTGAACACTGAAGCTTTCTTT. It specifies CASSAVEALNTEAFF.

This clonotype was seen many times. The rearrangement uses TRBV11-2 and TRBJ1-2, with a weak D call TRBD1 (5 bases). V dropped 0 bases and J dropped 2 bases, with 10 bases sitting between them. The CDR3 runs 15 residues. In germline, CDR1 is SGHAT, CDR2 FQNNGV. The CDR3 sequence is CASSLDFAGNYGYTF. In nucleotides, the CDR3 is TGTGCCAGCAGCTTAGATTTTGCAGGGAACTATGGCTACACCTTC.

The V gene is TRBV6-5, the J gene TRBJ2-6; D is possibly TRBD1 (6 bases). The ends were cut back, 0 bases at V and 3 bases at J, with 9 bases in the middle. CDR3 length: 16 residues. Germline CDR1 and CDR2: MNHEY and SVGAGI. The CDR3 coding sequence is TGTGCCAGCAGTTACTCGGGACACAATGGGGCCAACGTCCTGACTTTC. This encodes CASSYSGHNGANVLTF.

This clonotype occurred many times. This chain connects TRBV20-1 to TRBJ1-1; 8 bases line up with TRBD1. The CDR3 totals 14 residues. The trim removed 6 bases at V and 2 bases at J, leaving 8 bases unmatched. The germline gives CDR1 DFQATT, CDR2 SNEGSKA (reference sequence). This CDR3 reads CSATDRDLNTEAFF. In nucleotides, the CDR3 is TGCAGTGCAACGGACAGGGATCTCAACACTGAAGCTTTCTTT.

This clonotype was seen many times. The chain carries TRBV11-2 and TRBJ2-7; 10 bases align to TRBD1. In germline, CDR1 is SGHAT, CDR2 FQNNGV. The CDR3 totals 15 residues. With 4 bases clipped from V and 6 bases from J, the junction kept 9 bases outside the gene matches. The CDR3 region has the DNA TGTGCCAGCAGCTCTTTTAGACAGGGGGCGGCCGAGCAGTACTTC. Its translation: CASSSFRQGAAEQYF. The variable domain in full, completed from reference TRBV11-2 and TRBJ2-7, reads EAGVAQSPRYKIIEKRQSVAFWCNPISGHATLYWYQQILGQGPKLLIQFQNNGVVDDSQLPKDRFSAERLKGVDSTLKIQPAKLEDSAVYLCASSSFRQGAAEQYFGPGTRLTVT.

This clonotype has only a few counts. The chain has TRBV7-9 and TRBJ2-5; TRBD1 matches at 9 bases. Germline V gene lookup returns CDR1 SEHNR and CDR2 FQNEAQ (reference sequence). With V trimmed by 5 bases and J by 2 bases, 6 bases remained unmatched. This CDR3 region has 15 residues. Written as DNA, the CDR3 is TGTGCCAGCAGCGGACGGGACAGGGTGCAAGAGACCCAGTACTTC. It specifies CASSGRDRVQETQYF.

The chain employs TRBV12-3 or TRBV12-4 and TRBJ1-2; D ambiguous. The ends were cut back, 6 bases at V and 8 bases at J, with 13 bases in the middle. This CDR3 has 12 amino acids. This CDR3 is CASRPGPSGYTF. The DNA for the CDR3 is TGTGCCAGCAGGCCCGGGCCAAGCGGCTACACCTTC.

The sample holds a few counts of this clonotype. The chain uses TRBV3-1 and TRBJ2-7, with 7 bases lining up with TRBD1. The CDR3 runs to 16 residues. Germline CDR1 reads LGHDT; CDR2 reads YNNKEL (reference sequence). The J segment lost 3 bases and the V segment lost 0 bases, leaving 8 bases of the junction unmatched. The CDR3 loop is CASSQDEVGQFYEQYF. The CDR3 DNA is TGTGCCAGCAGCCAAGACGAGGTGGGACAGTTCTACGAGCAGTACTTC.

This clonotype has a count of ten or more. The chain joins TRBV11-2 to TRBJ2-5; TRBD2 is a possible D gene (5 bases). Germline lookup yields CDR1 SGHAT and CDR2 FQNNGV. V gave up 5 bases and J gave up 4 bases, with 14 bases separating them. This CDR3 has 14 amino acids. CDR3 amino acids: CASSPVGILETQYF. CDR3 coding DNA: TGTGCCAGCAGCCCCGTCGGGATCCTAGAGACCCAGTACTTC.

Remarks on this clonotype: This may stem from a read error, because a much larger clone lies one nucleotide away. The CDR3 sequence: CVSSPGAHYGYTF. Written as DNA, the CDR3 is TGTGTCAGCAGTCCCGGGGCTCACTATGGCTACACCTTC. This rearrangement joins TRBV12-3 or TRBV12-4 to TRBJ1-2, with a weak D call TRBD1 (5 bases). The CDR3 consists of 13 residues.